The 17 T cell receptor beta chains presented below share a single source sample, sequenced in a study of PD-1 blockade in classical Hodgkin lymphoma (TCRdb year 2020). Libraries were constructed by the immunoSEQ multiplex PCR assay. TCRdb holds this immuneACCESS table with in-frame rearrangements only. Some clones are missing; in checked studies, unresolved V genes explain under half, and the rest has no known cause. This sample is represented by 100,000 to 120,000 clones; 70% to 90% of them were singletons. The ten largest clones represent about 20% of the sample. In light of the paper, this sample's time point label describes: cycle 2 day 1 (C2D1) of nivolumab. All trial patients had relapsed after autologous stem cell transplantation, with cohorts A, B and C differing in prior brentuximab vedotin exposure. The sequences come from peripheral blood mononuclear cells (PBMCs), collected before the second cycle of nivolumab. Receptors were obtained from a human donor with classical Hodgkin lymphoma.

The chain is built from TRBV19 and TRBJ2-7; no reliable D call. V lost 0 bases and J lost 3, with 9 bases in between. CDR3 length: 14 residues. CDR1 and CDR2 from the germline V gene are LNHDA and SQIVND (reference sequence). Written as DNA, the CDR3 is TGTGCCAGTAGTATAGATCCAGATTACTACGAGCAGTACTTC. Encoded protein: CASSIDPDYYEQYF.

The gene calls are TRBV18 and TRBJ1-1; D is unclear. This CDR3 region has 15 residues. Germline V gene lookup returns CDR1 KGHSH and CDR2 LQKENI. V was trimmed by 4 bases and J by 0 bases, leaving 12 bases between them. CDR3 residues: CASSRTDSMNTEAFF. In DNA, the CDR3 is TGTGCCAGCTCACGCACAGATAGCATGAACACTGAAGCTTTCTTT.

The J gene is TRBJ1-1, the V gene TRBV4-3; D is possibly TRBD1 (6 bases). Between the trimmed V and J ends, which lost 0 bases and 5 bases, there was a span of 16 bases. Germline V gene sequence: CDR1 LGHNA, CDR2 YSLEER. The CDR3 is 16 amino acids. CDR3 sequence: CASSQERPGVWTEAFF. CDR3 nucleotide sequence: TGCGCCAGCAGCCAAGAGAGGCCAGGGGTCTGGACTGAAGCTTTCTTT.

As concerns this clone: This same CDR3 is encoded by further DNA sequences in the sample. The rearrangement joins TRBV7-2 to TRBJ2-7; D not certain. Per the germline V gene, CDR1 is SGHTA and CDR2 is FQGNSA. The CDR3 has 12 residues. The V and J ends lost 1 base and 4 bases respectively, with 5 bases between them. In nucleotides, the CDR3 is TGTGCCAGCAGCTTAGTGGGATACGAGCAGTACTTC. Its translation is CASSLVGYEQYF.

V is TRBV4-2 and J is TRBJ2-1; a possible D gene is TRBD2 (6 bases). Germline-derived CDR1 and CDR2 are LGHNA and YNFKEQ. Trimming stripped 4 bases from V and 7 bases from J, with 14 bases between. This CDR3 region has 14 residues. The CDR3 protein is CASSPPSGANEQFF. CDR3 sequence (DNA): TGTGCCAGCAGCCCCCCGTCGGGAGCAAATGAGCAGTTCTTC.

V is TRBV9 and J is TRBJ2-7, with D unresolved. The CDR3 sequence is 12 residues long. CDR1 is SGDLS, CDR2 YYNGEE, per germline. The V and J ends lost 0 bases and 6 bases respectively, with 7 bases between them. CDR3 region: CASSVVGGEQYF. In DNA form, the CDR3 reads TGTGCCAGCAGCGTAGTCGGTGGCGAGCAGTACTTC.

V is TRBV4-2 and J is TRBJ2-3; 11 bases match TRBD2. CDR1 and CDR2 from the germline V gene are LGHNA and YNFKEQ. V lost 1 base to trimming and J lost 3 bases; unmatched junction nucleotides: 9. The CDR3 sequence is 18 residues long. This chain's CDR3 is CASSQAALSSGGTDTQYF. CDR3 coding DNA: TGTGCCAGCAGCCAAGCGGCATTATCTAGCGGGGGGACAGATACGCAGTATTTT.

This chain links TRBV5-4 with TRBJ2-7; 7 bases fit TRBD2. There are 14 residues in the CDR3. The V gene end was trimmed by 4 bases and the J gene end by 1 base; junction bases not matched to a gene: 5. From germline, CDR1 is SGHNT and CDR2 YYREEE (reference sequence). The CDR3: CASSLAVGSYEQYF. Written as DNA, the CDR3 is TGTGCCAGCAGCCTAGCGGTGGGTTCCTACGAGCAGTACTTC.

The CDR3 sequence: CASSEDLAGLHNEQFF. CDR3 coding DNA: TGTGCCAGCAGCGAGGACCTAGCGGGACTTCACAATGAGCAGTTCTTC. The chain links TRBV9 to TRBJ2-1, with 9 bases fitting TRBD2. The junction had 9 bases not matched to a gene; V was cut back by 3 bases and J by 5 bases. The V gene's germline CDR1 is SGDLS and CDR2 YYNGEE. CDR3 length equals 16 residues.

V and J are TRBV4-2 and TRBJ2-5; TRBD2 matches 7 bases. The trim removed 0 bases at V and 4 bases at J, leaving 5 bases unmatched. The V gene's germline CDR1 is LGHNA and CDR2 YNFKEQ. This CDR3 region has 15 residues. CDR3 amino acids: CASSQDRLAPETQYF. DNA of the CDR3: TGTGCCAGCAGCCAAGATCGACTAGCCCCAGAGACCCAGTACTTC.

The V call is TRBV28, the J call TRBJ2-5, with TRBD2 matching 15 bases. The CDR3 has 16 amino acids. Germline trimming cut 5 bases from V and 5 bases from J; bases unmatched to any gene: 6. CDR1 MDHEN and CDR2 SYDVKM come from the germline V gene. The CDR3 sequence: CASSPSGLAGGETQYF. CDR3 sequence (DNA): TGTGCCAGCAGTCCGTCGGGACTAGCGGGAGGTGAGACCCAGTACTTC.

This clone came up once. V is TRBV2 and J is TRBJ2-2; 7 bases map to TRBD1. Germline V gene lookup returns CDR1 SNHLY and CDR2 FYNNEI. This CDR3 comprises 15 residues. V shed 7 bases, J shed 2 bases, and the junction held 7 bases outside the gene matches. For the CDR3, the DNA is TGTGCCAGCACGACAAGGACAGGCAACACCGGGGAGCTGTTTTTT. This sequence encodes CASTTRTGNTGELFF.

About this clone: The same CDR3 is also encoded by other DNA sequences in this sample. The chain links TRBV27 to TRBJ2-2, with no clear D. The CDR3 loop spans 12 amino acids. Trimming removed 3 bases from V and 2 bases from J, with 1 base in between. Germline loops: CDR1 MNHEY, CDR2 SMNVEV (reference sequence). The CDR3 DNA is TGTGCCAGCAGTTTCAACACCGGGGAGCTGTTTTTT. This translates into CASSFNTGELFF.

V usage is TRBV25-1 and J usage is TRBJ2-7; 11 nucleotides match TRBD1. This CDR3 has 15 residues. Germline-derived CDR1 and CDR2 are MGHDK and SYGVNS. Unmatched junction bases numbered 10, after V lost 6 bases and J lost 6 bases. In DNA, the CDR3 is TGTGCCAGCAGCGCCCGACCCGGGACAGGGGGCGAGCAGTACTTC. Translated: CASSARPGTGGEQYF.

V gene TRBV5-5 combines with J gene TRBJ2-1; D remains ambiguous. V lost 4 bases to trimming and J lost 2 bases, with 19 bases between them. CDR1 and CDR2 (germline): SGHKS, YYEKEE (reference sequence). There are 17 residues in the CDR3. CDR3 nucleotide sequence: TGTGCCAGCAGCCTCGGGTATCACCCAGAACCCTACAATGAGCAGTTCTTC. This translates into CASSLGYHPEPYNEQFF.

The chain employs TRBV27 and TRBJ2-7, with TRBD2 identical over 7 bases. The V gene's germline CDR1 is MNHEY and CDR2 SMNVEV (reference sequence). The CDR3 is 14 residues long. V lost 5 bases and J lost 0; bases outside the gene matches: 4. CDR3 nucleotides: TGTGCCAGCAGTGAGGGACTACTCTCCTACGAGCAGTACTTC. Translating it yields CASSEGLLSYEQYF.

J is TRBJ2-3 and V is TRBV19; 8 bases match TRBD2. Germline V gives CDR1 LNHDA, CDR2 SQIVND (reference sequence). This CDR3 spans 14 amino acids. V lost 3 bases and J lost 3; bases outside the gene matches: 2. This chain's CDR3 is CASSMQRETDTQYF. The CDR3 DNA is TGTGCCAGTAGTATGCAGCGGGAGACAGATACGCAGTATTTT.